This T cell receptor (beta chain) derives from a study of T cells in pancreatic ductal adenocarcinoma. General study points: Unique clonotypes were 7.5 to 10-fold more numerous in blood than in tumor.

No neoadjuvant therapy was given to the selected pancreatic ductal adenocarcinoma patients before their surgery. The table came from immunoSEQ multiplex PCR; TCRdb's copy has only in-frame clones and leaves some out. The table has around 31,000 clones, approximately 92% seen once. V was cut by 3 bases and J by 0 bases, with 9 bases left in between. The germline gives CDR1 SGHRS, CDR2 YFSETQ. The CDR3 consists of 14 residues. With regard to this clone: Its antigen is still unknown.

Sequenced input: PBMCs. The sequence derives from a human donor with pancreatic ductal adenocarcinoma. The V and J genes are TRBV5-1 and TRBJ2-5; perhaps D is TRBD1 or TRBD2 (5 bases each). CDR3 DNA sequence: TGCGCCAGCAGCTCCCGGGACCACCAAGAGACCCAGTACTTC. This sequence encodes CASSSRDHQETQYF.